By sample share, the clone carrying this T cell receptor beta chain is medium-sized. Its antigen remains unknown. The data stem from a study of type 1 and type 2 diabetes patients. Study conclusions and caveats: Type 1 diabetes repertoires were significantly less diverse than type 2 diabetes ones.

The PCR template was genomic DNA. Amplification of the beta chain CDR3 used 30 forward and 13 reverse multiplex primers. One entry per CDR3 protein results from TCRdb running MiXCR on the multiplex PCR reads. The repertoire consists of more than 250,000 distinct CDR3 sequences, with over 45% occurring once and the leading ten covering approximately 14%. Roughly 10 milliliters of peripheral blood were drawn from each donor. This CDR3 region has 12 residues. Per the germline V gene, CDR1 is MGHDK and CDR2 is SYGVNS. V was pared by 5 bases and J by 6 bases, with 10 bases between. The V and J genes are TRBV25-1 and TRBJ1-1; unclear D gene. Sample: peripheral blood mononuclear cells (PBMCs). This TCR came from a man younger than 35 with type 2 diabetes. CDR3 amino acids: CASSRLPSEAFF. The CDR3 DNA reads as TGTGCCAGCAGTAGGTTACCATCTGAAGCTTTCTTT.